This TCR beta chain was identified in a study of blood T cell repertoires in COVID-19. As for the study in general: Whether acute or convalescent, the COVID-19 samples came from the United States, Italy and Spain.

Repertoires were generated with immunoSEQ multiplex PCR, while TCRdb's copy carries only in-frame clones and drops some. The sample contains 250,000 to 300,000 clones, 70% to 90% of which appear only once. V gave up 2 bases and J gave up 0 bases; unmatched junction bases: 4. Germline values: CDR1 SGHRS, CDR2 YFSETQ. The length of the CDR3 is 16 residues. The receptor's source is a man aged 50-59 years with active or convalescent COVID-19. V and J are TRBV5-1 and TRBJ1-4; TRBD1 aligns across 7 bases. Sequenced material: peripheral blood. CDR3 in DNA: TGCGCCAGCAGCTTCGGGACAGAAGCAACTAATGAAAAACTGTTTTTT. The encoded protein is CASSFGTEATNEKLFF.